A single sample is the source of the 20 T cell receptor beta chains below, sequenced in a study of human thymus T cells. Some clones are missing from TCRdb's copy, which holds only in-frame ones; the method was immunoSEQ multiplex PCR. Altogether about 78,000 clones are present, just over 95% being singletons, with the ten largest covering 0.031%. Resected material from corrective heart surgery provided the thymus tissue analysed. Sequencing was carried out using thymus tissue. The receptors shown here come from a boy younger than two with a congenital heart defect but otherwise immunologically healthy.

This clone has a single count. The chain combines TRBV10-2 with TRBJ1-5; 12 bases are a match to TRBD1. Germline V gene data show CDR1 as WSHSY and CDR2 as SAAADI. The CDR3 totals 18 residues. Trimming cost V 7 bases and J 2 bases; bases outside gene matches: 12. This chain's CDR3 is CASTSWDRGQAGNQPQHF. The CDR3, as DNA: TGCGCCAGCACATCTTGGGACAGGGGGCAAGCAGGCAATCAGCCCCAGCATTTT.

The chain recombines TRBV7-2 with TRBJ1-2, with 8 bases matching TRBD1. This CDR3 region has 16 residues. Germline V gene data show CDR1 as SGHTA and CDR2 as FQGNSA. With 0 bases clipped from V and 3 bases from J, the junction kept 6 bases outside the gene matches. Here the CDR3 reads CASSLARGQGYYGYTF. In DNA, the CDR3 is TGTGCCAGCAGCTTAGCCCGCGGACAGGGATACTATGGCTACACCTTC.

V is TRBV5-8 and J is TRBJ1-2, with a weak D call TRBD1 (5 bases). The CDR3 runs 15 residues. V lost 3 bases and J lost 1, with 13 bases in between. Germline values: CDR1 SGHTS, CDR2 YDEGEE. CDR3 amino acids: CASSWGGRCNYGYTF. CDR3 bases: TGTGCCAGCAGCTGGGGGGGAAGATGTAACTATGGCTACACCTTC.

This chain joins TRBV19 and TRBJ2-7; D not resolved. The CDR3 loop spans 15 amino acids. V was cut by 2 bases and J by 2 bases, with 13 bases left in between. In germline, CDR1 is LNHDA, CDR2 SQIVND (reference sequence). In DNA form, the CDR3 reads TGTGCCAGTAGTATACGGAGCGCAGAACCCTACGAGCAGTACTTC. It specifies CASSIRSAEPYEQYF.

This clone occurred once. This chain joins TRBV7-2 and TRBJ2-7, with a possible D match to TRBD2 (6 bases). The CDR3 length is 15 residues. Trimming shortened V by 6 bases and J by 6 bases, and 21 bases separated the two germline ends. Germline CDR1 and CDR2: SGHTA and FQGNSA. CDR3 region: CASRPTRPSDGEQYF. The CDR3 coding sequence is TGTGCCAGCAGGCCGACTAGACCCTCCGACGGCGAGCAGTACTTC.

The rearrangement uses TRBV19 and TRBJ1-6; 7 nucleotides match TRBD1. Germline CDR1 reads LNHDA; CDR2 reads SQIVND (reference sequence). The V gene end was trimmed by 7 bases and the J gene end by 6 bases; junction bases not matched to a gene: 9. This CDR3 spans 15 amino acids. The CDR3 spells CASTSRTGFNSPLHF. The CDR3 coding sequence is TGTGCCAGTACCTCCCGGACAGGCTTTAATTCACCCCTCCACTTT.

This rearrangement joins TRBV5-4 to TRBJ1-2, with 7 bases identical to TRBD1. The germline gives CDR1 SGHNT, CDR2 YYREEE (reference sequence). CDR3 length: 18 amino acids. Trimming took 4 bases from V and 4 from J; bases not matched to a gene: 19. CDR3: CASSPRNLHRGWSYGYTF. As DNA, the CDR3 is TGTGCCAGCAGCCCCCGTAACCTACACAGGGGTTGGAGCTATGGCTACACCTTC.

The CDR3 here is CASSLAQGAGNTEAFF. CDR3 DNA: TGTGCCAGCAGCTTAGCACAGGGGGCCGGGAACACTGAAGCTTTCTTT. V gene TRBV7-9 combines with J gene TRBJ1-1, with 9 bases matching TRBD1. Germline CDR1 SEHNR, CDR2 FQNEAQ (reference sequence). The V and J ends lost 0 bases and 1 base, in that order; junction bases with no gene match: 3. The CDR3 contains 16 residues.

The chain joins TRBV19 to TRBJ1-1, with a tentative D call TRBD1 (6 bases). CDR1 and CDR2 (germline): LNHDA, SQIVND (reference sequence). The CDR3 sequence is 17 residues long. V was pared by 1 base and J by 3 bases, with 18 bases between. The CDR3 loop reads CASSIVFLTGGHTEAFF. CDR3 DNA sequence: TGTGCCAGTAGTATAGTCTTCCTCACCGGGGGCCACACTGAAGCTTTCTTT.

The rearrangement uses TRBV9 and TRBJ1-4; TRBD1 agrees at 10 bases. In germline, CDR1 is SGDLS, CDR2 YYNGEE. Trimming at V came to 0 bases and at J to 7 bases, leaving 6 bases not matched to a gene. The CDR3 is made up of 16 amino acids. The CDR3 loop is CASSVGGQGPGEKLFF. The CDR3 DNA is TGTGCCAGCAGCGTAGGGGGACAGGGGCCGGGTGAAAAACTGTTTTTT.

V usage is TRBV25-1 and J usage is TRBJ2-7; 7 bases match TRBD1. Germline CDR1 and CDR2: MGHDK and SYGVNS. The CDR3 totals 13 residues. Germline trimming cut 11 bases from V and 5 bases from J; bases unmatched to any gene: 12. In nucleotides, the CDR3 is TGTGCCGGGCCCCCCCAGGGGGTTCACGAGCAGTACTTC. Translated, it gives CAGPPQGVHEQYF.

Here the CDR3 reads CASSATGGDYEQYF. The DNA of the CDR3 is TGTGCCAGTAGTGCGACAGGGGGAGACTACGAGCAGTACTTC. The chain couples TRBV19 to TRBJ2-7; 9 bases agree with TRBD1. CDR3 length equals 14 residues. V trimming: 5 bases; J trimming: 3 bases; junction bases outside the gene matches: 5. The V gene's germline CDR1 is LNHDA and CDR2 SQIVND (reference sequence).

The CDR3 DNA follows: TGTGCCAGCAGCGTATCGGGACGGGCCACAGATACGCAGTATTTT. It encodes CASSVSGRATDTQYF. The V gene is TRBV9, the J gene TRBJ2-3, with D possibly called TRBD1 or TRBD2 (5 bases each). V lost 1 base, J lost 2 bases, and 11 bases lay in between. Germline V gene sequence: CDR1 SGDLS, CDR2 YYNGEE. This CDR3 spans 15 amino acids.

The chain couples TRBV25-1 to TRBJ1-2; a weak D match, TRBD1 (5 bases). V dropped 3 bases and J dropped 5 bases, with 19 bases sitting between them. Germline CDR1 MGHDK, CDR2 SYGVNS. There are 16 residues in the CDR3. The CDR3 DNA reads as TGTGCCAGCAGTGATGGGACGGCCAGGATTTCGTATGGCTACACCTTC. Protein product: CASSDGTARISYGYTF.

The chain has TRBV5-4 and TRBJ2-5; perhaps TRBD1 as D (5 bases). The germline gives CDR1 SGHNT, CDR2 YYREEE (reference sequence). V was pared by 4 bases and J by 1 base, with 29 bases between. The CDR3 covers 20 residues. In DNA form, the CDR3 reads TGTGCCAGCAGCCCGAGACAGTCACCAGCCTCCCTACTAATCCAAGAGACCCAGTACTTC. It specifies CASSPRQSPASLLIQETQYF.

The chain recombines TRBV5-3 with TRBJ1-4, with TRBD1 as a possible D gene (6 bases). TRBV5-3 is designated an ORF whose function remains uncertain. The V gene lost 0 bases and the J gene lost 5 bases, with 17 bases spanning the gap. This CDR3 region has 17 residues. Written as DNA, the CDR3 is TGTGCCAGAAGCTTGGGAGCCCAACGGACAGCAAATGAAAAACTGTTTTTT. It translates to CARSLGAQRTANEKLFF.

The chain uses TRBV19 and TRBJ1-1, with D possibly being TRBD1 (6 bases). This CDR3 spans 23 amino acids. Germline loops: CDR1 LNHDA, CDR2 SQIVND (reference sequence). Trimming cost V 8 bases and J 4 bases, with 44 bases left between them. CDR3 amino acids: CASSLLGWCGPAQGPRTTTEAFF. In DNA, the CDR3 is TGTGCCAGTTCCCTCCTCGGGTGGTGTGGTCCCGCGCAGGGGCCCAGGACCACCACTGAAGCTTTCTTT.

The chain is built from TRBV7-8 and TRBJ2-3, with 7 bases matching TRBD1. V was pared by 4 bases and J by 2 bases, with 12 bases of the junction left unmatched. Germline V lookup: CDR1 SGHVS, CDR2 FQNEAQ. There are 17 residues in the CDR3. The CDR3 loop is CASSSPGQYRDTDTQYF. As DNA, the CDR3 is TGTGCCAGCAGCTCCCCGGGACAGTACCGGGACACAGATACGCAGTATTTT.

The V gene is TRBV7-2, the J gene TRBJ1-6; D unclear. V was pared by 5 bases and J by 6 bases, with 11 bases between. The CDR3 totals 14 residues. Germline loops: CDR1 SGHTA, CDR2 FQGNSA. The CDR3 region has the DNA TGTGCCAGCAGCCCGGGCTTATTTAATTCACCCCTCCACTTT. Protein sequence: CASSPGLFNSPLHF.

The chain has TRBV6-5 and TRBJ1-3, with D tentatively TRBD1 (6 bases). The germline CDR1 and CDR2 sequences are MNHEY and SVGAGI. The CDR3 length is 14 residues. Trimming stripped 3 bases from V and 3 bases from J, with 9 bases between. CDR3: CASSYSTGGNTIYF. CDR3 nucleotide sequence: TGTGCCAGCAGTTATTCGACAGGTGGAAACACCATATATTTT.